Below, 22 T cell receptor beta chains from the same sample are listed, as sequenced in a study of human T cells and chemical hapten exposure. In TCRdb, the RACE reads were re-called with MiXCR into one record per CDR3 protein. The table has 80,000 to 100,000 distinct CDR3 sequences, roughly a tenth seen once. Indicated time point: patch test 3, about 24 weeks after DPC sensitization. Sample treatment: therapeutic diphenylcyclopropenone sensitization with weekly scalp DPC. The starting material was whole blood, obtained in connection with sensitization to the hapten diphenylcyclopropenone (DPC). Receptor source: a woman in her fifties or sixties with alopecia areata. Some clones in this sample may be carry-over from other donors' samples.

With respect to this clonotype: A clone one base away is much larger, so this may be a read error. Since no conserved phenylalanine or tryptophan closes the CDR3, a read error is the likely cause. The chain joins TRBV7-2 to TRBJ1-6; D gene unclear. CDR3 length: 15 residues. The germline V and J ends were trimmed by 5 bases and 7 bases, with 15 bases remaining between them. CDR1 is SGHTA, CDR2 FQGNSA, per germline. The CDR3 here is CASSKDGRQNSPLHS. In nucleotides, the CDR3 is TGTGCCAGCAGCAAGGATGGGAGGCAGAATTCACCCCTCCACTCT.

V usage is TRBV6-5 and J usage is TRBJ2-1; possibly TRBD2 for D (6 bases). The CDR3 covers 15 residues. Germline CDR1 reads MNHEY; CDR2 reads SVGAGI. V dropped 5 bases and J dropped 4 bases, with 15 bases sitting between them. In DNA form, the CDR3 reads TGTGCCAGCAGTCCCTCGGGACTGGGGTACAATGAGCAGTTCTTC. Protein sequence: CASSPSGLGYNEQFF.

The rearrangement joins TRBV7-9 to TRBJ2-5; 8 bases match TRBD2. Germline V gene sequence: CDR1 SEHNR, CDR2 FQNEAQ (reference sequence). Losses at the gene ends were 8 bases for V and 5 bases for J; bases not matched to a gene: 7. The CDR3 has 13 amino acids. The CDR3 is CASAGRAGETQYF. In nucleotides, the CDR3 is TGTGCCAGCGCCGGGAGGGCTGGGGAGACCCAGTACTTC.

This clonotype was observed a few times. This chain connects TRBV7-2 to TRBJ2-2; 7 bases fit TRBD2. The CDR3 extends over 15 amino acids. Germline V gene sequence: CDR1 SGHTA, CDR2 FQGNSA. The J segment lost 6 bases and the V segment lost 8 bases, leaving 12 bases of the junction unmatched. The CDR3 DNA reads as TGTGCCAGCCCCTCTAGCGCGGGAGTTCCCGGGGAGCTGTTTTTT. Amino acids: CASPSSAGVPGELFF.

This clonotype was seen more than once but under ten times. The V and J genes are TRBV3-1 and TRBJ2-3, with D possibly being TRBD2 (6 bases). Trimming cost V 6 bases and J 5 bases, with 18 bases left between them. This CDR3 has 15 residues. Germline V CDR1 and CDR2: LGHDT, YNNKEL (reference sequence). The CDR3 DNA follows: TGTGCCAGCAGTCGCCTCTCGGGAGTGGGAGATACGCAGTATTTT. Protein sequence: CASSRLSGVGDTQYF.

This clonotype has at least ten counts. The V gene is TRBV2, the J gene TRBJ2-6, with D perhaps matching TRBD1 (6 bases). Trimming removed 5 bases at V and 4 bases at J, with 18 bases between. The CDR3 loop spans 17 amino acids. The V gene's germline CDR1 is SNHLY and CDR2 FYNNEI. The CDR3 region is CASSHTPTGTGANVLTF. In DNA, the CDR3 is TGTGCCAGCAGTCACACTCCCACAGGGACCGGGGCCAACGTCCTGACTTTC. Using reference TRBV2 and TRBJ2-6 for the parts outside the CDR3, the full variable domain is EPEVTQTPSHQVTQMGQEVILRCVPISNHLYFYWYRQILGQKVEFLVSFYNNEISEKSEIFDDQFSVERPDGSNFTLKIRSTKLEDSAMYFCASSHTPTGTGANVLTFGAGSRLTVL.

This clonotype occurred many times. The chain carries TRBV20-1 and TRBJ2-1, with D tentatively TRBD2 (6 bases). Germline V gene sequence: CDR1 DFQATT, CDR2 SNEGSKA (reference sequence). The V and J ends lost 6 bases and 4 bases respectively, with 19 bases between them. The CDR3 contains 15 residues. CDR3: CSAPSTSGPYNEQFF. Here the CDR3 DNA reads TGCAGTGCCCCCTCCACAAGCGGGCCTTACAATGAGCAGTTCTTC.

The CDR3 sequence: CATSLPDTQETQYF. The CDR3 DNA reads TGTGCCACCAGTCTACCGGACACTCAAGAGACCCAGTACTTC. V gene TRBV24-1 combines with J gene TRBJ2-5; tentative D call: TRBD1 (5 bases). V was pared by 6 bases and J by 2 bases, with 12 bases between. CDR1 KGHDR and CDR2 SFDVKD come from the germline V gene. The CDR3 runs to 14 residues.

At least ten counts were recorded for this clonotype. The chain joins TRBV19 to TRBJ1-1; no definite D call. Between the trimmed V and J ends, which lost 1 base and 1 base, there was a span of 7 bases. The CDR3 covers 14 residues. Germline V lookup: CDR1 LNHDA, CDR2 SQIVND (reference sequence). The CDR3 spells CASSIAGPNTEAFF. The DNA for the CDR3 is TGTGCCAGTAGTATAGCAGGCCCGAACACTGAAGCTTTCTTT. Full variable domain (outside the CDR3, taken from reference TRBV19 and TRBJ1-1): DGGITQSPKYLFRKEGQNVTLSCEQNLNHDAMYWYRQDPGQGLRLIYYSQIVNDFQKGDIAEGYSVSREKKESFPLTVTSAQKNPTAFYLCASSIAGPNTEAFFGQGTRLTVV.

A word on this clonotype: This may be a read error, as it is one base from a much larger clone. V gene TRBV16 combines with J gene TRBJ1-1, with D unresolved. V was cut by 4 bases and J by 4 bases, with 4 bases left in between. The CDR3 spans 11 residues. Germline V gene lookup returns CDR1 KGHSY and CDR2 FQNENV. The CDR3 DNA follows: TGTGCCAGCAGCCGGTGCACTGAAGCTTTCTTT. Translated: CASSRCTEAFF.

This clonotype appeared many times. The J gene is TRBJ2-2, the V gene TRBV5-4; no clear D gene. The CDR3 contains 16 residues. Trimming cost V 0 bases and J 0 bases, with 9 bases left between them. Germline V gives CDR1 SGHNT, CDR2 YYREEE (reference sequence). The CDR3 DNA is TGTGCCAGCAGCTTGGGTAGGGTTTCGAACACCGGGGAGCTGTTTTTT. It encodes CASSLGRVSNTGELFF. Full variable domain (remainder filled in from reference TRBV5-4 and TRBJ2-2): ETGVTQSPTHLIKTRGQQVTLRCSSQSGHNTVSWYQQALGQGPQFIFQYYREEENGRGNFPPRFSGLQFPNYSSELNVNALELDDSALYLCASSLGRVSNTGELFFGEGSRLTVL.

The rearrangement uses TRBV4-2 and TRBJ2-7; 9 bases match TRBD2. The CDR3 is 14 residues long. Germline V gene data show CDR1 as LGHNA and CDR2 as YNFKEQ. J lost 3 bases, V lost 0 bases, and 0 bases had no gene match. This CDR3 reads CASSQERGGYEQYF. The CDR3 DNA is TGTGCCAGCAGCCAAGAGCGGGGGGGCTACGAGCAGTACTTC.

This clonotype was counted only a few times. This chain links TRBV30 with TRBJ2-5, with unresolved D. The CDR3 spans 12 residues. Germline assignment: CDR1 GTSNPN and CDR2 SVGIG (reference sequence). V lost 2 bases and J lost 2, with 6 bases in between. The chain's CDR3 is CAWSSPQETQYF. CDR3 DNA: TGTGCCTGGAGTAGCCCGCAAGAGACCCAGTACTTC.

This clonotype was counted ten times or more. The chain recombines TRBV19 with TRBJ2-2, with TRBD2 matching 8 bases. CDR1 is LNHDA and CDR2 is SQIVND in the germline V gene (reference sequence). The trim removed 8 bases at V and 8 bases at J, leaving 4 bases unmatched. The CDR3 is made up of 12 amino acids. DNA for the CDR3: TGTGCCAGTCGAGCGGGAGCTGGGGAGCTGTTTTTT. Translated, it gives CASRAGAGELFF.

Details on this clonotype: Being one base from a much bigger clone, this may be a read error. A read error is likely, as this CDR3 ends without the conserved phenylalanine or tryptophan. The rearrangement uses TRBV27 and TRBJ1-2; 7 bases agree with TRBD1. The germline V gene has CDR1 MNHEY and CDR2 SMNVEV (reference sequence). V lost 3 bases, J lost 8 bases, and 9 bases stayed unmatched. The CDR3 is 14 amino acids. DNA for the CDR3: TGTGCCAGCAGTTTCCTAGACAGGGTTGAAGGCTACACCTAC. Protein: CASSFLDRVEGYTY.

This clonotype has at least ten counts. This chain joins TRBV7-2 and TRBJ2-7; no definite D call. The V gene lost 1 base and the J gene lost 0 bases, with 7 bases spanning the gap. Germline V gene data show CDR1 as SGHTA and CDR2 as FQGNSA. The CDR3 is made up of 14 amino acids. The CDR3 region has the DNA TGTGCCAGCAGCTTAGGACCTAGCTCCTACGAGCAGTACTTC. Its protein is CASSLGPSSYEQYF. Drawing the rest from reference TRBV7-2 and TRBJ2-7, the complete variable domain is GAGVSQSPSNKVTEKGKDVELRCDPISGHTALYWYRQSLGQGLEFLIYFQGNSAPDKSGLPSDRFSAERTGGSVSTLTIQRTQQEDSAVYLCASSLGPSSYEQYFGPGTRLTVT.

This clonotype occurred many times. The V gene is TRBV29-1, the J gene TRBJ2-1; possible D gene TRBD2, 7 bases. CDR3 length equals 12 residues. The V end lost 8 bases, the J end lost 8 bases, and 16 bases lay between the germline ends. Germline values: CDR1 SQVTM, CDR2 ANQGSEA. The CDR3 sequence: CSSKRGGDEQFF. The CDR3 DNA follows: TGCAGCTCTAAGAGGGGGGGCGATGAGCAGTTCTTC.

This clonotype was detected many times. The V call is TRBV20-1, the J call TRBJ1-2; 10 nucleotides line up with TRBD1. The germline gives CDR1 DFQATT, CDR2 SNEGSKA (reference sequence). Unmatched junction bases numbered 1, after V lost 1 base and J lost 2 bases. CDR3 length: 14 residues. Here the CDR3 reads CSARGDRGNYGYTF. DNA for the CDR3: TGCAGTGCTAGAGGGGACAGGGGAAACTATGGCTACACCTTC.

This clonotype has ten or more counts. The chain has TRBV6-2 or TRBV6-3 and TRBJ1-2; D is undetermined. The germline gives CDR1 MNHEY, CDR2 SVGEGT. Trimming shortened V by 5 bases and J by 4 bases, and 17 bases separated the two germline ends. CDR3 length equals 15 residues. CDR3 bases: TGTGCCAGCAGTCCTTCCGGTGGTCGGGGCTATGGCTACACCTTC. Residues: CASSPSGGRGYGYTF.

This clonotype was counted at least ten times. The rearrangement uses TRBV30 and TRBJ2-7; no clear D gene. V was shortened by 1 base and J by 6 bases, with 10 bases between the two germline ends. CDR1 GTSNPN and CDR2 SVGIG come from the germline V gene (reference sequence). The CDR3 totals 12 residues. In DNA form, the CDR3 reads TGTGCCTGGAGTGGTCGTCCCCCCGAGCAGTACTTC. Its protein product is CAWSGRPPEQYF.

This clonotype came up many times. The genes are TRBV20-1 and TRBJ2-3, with D possibly matching TRBD2 (7 bases). V gave up 4 bases and J gave up 5 bases, with 16 bases separating them. CDR3 size: 14 residues. From germline, CDR1 is DFQATT and CDR2 SNEGSKA (reference sequence). CDR3 nucleotide sequence: TGCAGTGCTATCGCGGGGGCGTTGAAAGATACGCAGTATTTT. Amino acids: CSAIAGALKDTQYF.

This clonotype was counted many times. The gene calls are TRBV30 and TRBJ2-7; tentative D call: TRBD1 (5 bases). The length of the CDR3 is 14 residues. V lost 1 base and J 4 bases, leaving 14 bases between the germline ends. Germline assignment: CDR1 GTSNPN and CDR2 SVGIG (reference sequence). In nucleotides, the CDR3 is TGTGCCTGGAGTGCTGGACACGGTCGGTACGAGCAGTACTTC. This sequence encodes CAWSAGHGRYEQYF.